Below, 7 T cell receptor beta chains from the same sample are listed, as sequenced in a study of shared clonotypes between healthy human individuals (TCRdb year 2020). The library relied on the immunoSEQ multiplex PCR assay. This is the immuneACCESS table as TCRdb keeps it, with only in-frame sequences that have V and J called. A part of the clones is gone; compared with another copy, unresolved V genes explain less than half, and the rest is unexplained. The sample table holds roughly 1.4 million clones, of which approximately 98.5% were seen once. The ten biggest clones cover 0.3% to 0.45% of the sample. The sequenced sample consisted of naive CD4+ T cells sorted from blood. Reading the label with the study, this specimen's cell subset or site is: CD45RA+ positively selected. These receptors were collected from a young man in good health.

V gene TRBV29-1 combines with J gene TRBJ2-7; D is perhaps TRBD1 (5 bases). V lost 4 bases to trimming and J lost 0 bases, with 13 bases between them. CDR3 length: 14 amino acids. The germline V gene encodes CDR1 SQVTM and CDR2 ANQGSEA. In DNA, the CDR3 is TGCAGCGTTGTGAGTGGTCAGGGCTCCTACGAGCAGTACTTC. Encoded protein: CSVVSGQGSYEQYF.

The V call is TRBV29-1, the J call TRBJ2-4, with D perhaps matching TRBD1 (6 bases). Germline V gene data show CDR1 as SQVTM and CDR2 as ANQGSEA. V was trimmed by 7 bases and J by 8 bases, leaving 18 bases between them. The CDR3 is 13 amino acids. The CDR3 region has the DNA TGCAGCGCCGAGGGCGACAGGCAAGACATTCAGTACTTC. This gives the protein CSAEGDRQDIQYF.

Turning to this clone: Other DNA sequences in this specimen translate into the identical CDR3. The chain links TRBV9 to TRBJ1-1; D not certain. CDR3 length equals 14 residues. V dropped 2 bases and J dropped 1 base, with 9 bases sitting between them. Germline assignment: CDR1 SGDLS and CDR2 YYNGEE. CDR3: CASSVLTENTEAFF. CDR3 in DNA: TGTGCCAGCAGCGTCTTAACAGAGAACACTGAAGCTTTCTTT.

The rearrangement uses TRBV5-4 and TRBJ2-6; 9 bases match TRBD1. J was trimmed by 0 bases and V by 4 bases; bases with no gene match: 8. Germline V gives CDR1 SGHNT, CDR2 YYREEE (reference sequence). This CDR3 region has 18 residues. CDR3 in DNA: TGTGCCAGCAGCCTCGGGGGACAGGGTCCCTCTGGGGCCAACGTCCTGACTTTC. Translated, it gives CASSLGGQGPSGANVLTF.

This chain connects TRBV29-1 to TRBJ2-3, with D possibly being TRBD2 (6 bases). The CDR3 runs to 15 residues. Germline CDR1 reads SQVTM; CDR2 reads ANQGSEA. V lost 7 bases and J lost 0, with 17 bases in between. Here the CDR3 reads CSANPSASSTDTQYF. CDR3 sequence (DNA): TGCAGCGCAAATCCTAGCGCCTCTAGCACAGATACGCAGTATTTT.

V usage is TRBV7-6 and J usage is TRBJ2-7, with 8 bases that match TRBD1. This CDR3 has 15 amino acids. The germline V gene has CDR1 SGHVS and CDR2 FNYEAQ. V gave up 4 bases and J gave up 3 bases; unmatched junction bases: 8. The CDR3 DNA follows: TGTGCCAGCAGCTCGGCAGGGGGCAGTTTCTACGAGCAGTACTTC. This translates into CASSSAGGSFYEQYF.

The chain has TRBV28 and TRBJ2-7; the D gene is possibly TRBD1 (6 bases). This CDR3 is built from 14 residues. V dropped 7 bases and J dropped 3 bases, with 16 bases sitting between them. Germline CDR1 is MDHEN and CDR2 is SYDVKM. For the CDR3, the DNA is TGTGCCAGCAAACCAGGGGAGTTGAACTACGAGCAGTACTTC. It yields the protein CASKPGELNYEQYF.